This T cell receptor (beta chain) was obtained from a study of a mutant IDH1 vaccine in newly diagnosed glioma (dated by TCRdb to the early 2020s). Describing the broader study: Of the 32 patients who were treated, about 60% were male and around 40% were female, and the mean age was roughly 40 years. Before enrollment, most patients had been given radiochemotherapy with temozolomide as standard therapy, while the rest had received either radiotherapy alone or temozolomide alone. Peripheral blood samples were drawn at six visits, namely V03 (baseline), V05, V07, V10, V12 and V13. For exploratory analyses, longitudinal TCRB deep sequencing was carried out in more than 20 treated patients wherever samples were available.

The sample's time point, from its label and the paper: baseline, week 1 (first vaccination visit). According to the study, the label for this sample's treatment or condition signals: pre-vaccination baseline after standard-of-care therapy. All donors had newly diagnosed IDH1-mutant astrocytomas of WHO grade 3 or 4 that showed loss of nuclear ATRX. The samples were drawn from NOA16, a multicentre, single-arm, open-label phase I trial in Germany that tested a mutant IDH1 peptide vaccine in humans for the first time. For immunogenicity testing, the blood drawn at visit V03 was used as the baseline sample. Genomic DNA for TCRB sequencing was extracted from EDTA blood using the DNeasy Blood and Tissue Kit. Receptor amplification or capture employed the immunoSEQ multiplex PCR assay. The hsTCRB Kit was used according to the manufacturer's protocol to amplify rearranged TCR beta chain sequences. Sequencing of TCRB libraries was carried out on an Illumina MiSeq. Processing in the source paper ran as follows. The kit vendor's proprietary platform handled demultiplexing, trimming and gene mapping. TCRdb took over this immuneACCESS table, retaining in-frame rearrangements with V and J assigned. Such tables are incomplete; in checked studies, under half of the missing clones stem from an unresolved V gene, and the remainder is unexplained. D and trimming come from the DNA, and the V and J calls and clone size come from that table. The sample profile shows around 92,000 clones; roughly 90% of them were found once. Approximately 0.6% of the sample belongs to the ten largest clones.

Notes on this clone: The target of this receptor is not known. No base quality values were provided; no much bigger clone lies one nucleotide off.

The study at large found these results: Immune responses induced by the vaccine were seen in over 90% of patients across multiple MHC alleles. Pseudoprogression seemed to be unrelated to changes in the top peripheral T cell clonotypes found by TCRB sequencing. According to the authors, sample limitations meant that analyses of patient blood samples could not be reproduced. Availability determined which PBMC samples were chosen for TCRB deep sequencing.

There are 15 amino acids in the CDR3, from cysteine to phenylalanine inclusive. This entry keeps only the CDR3 DNA: 45 bases, framed from base 1. Deletion took 1 base off V and 8 bases off J, with a span of 15 bases between the germline ends. CDR1 is given as SGHRS and CDR2 as YFSETQ, both from the germline V gene. This sample comprised PBMCs, obtained from a glioma patient treated with radiotherapy, temozolomide or both. The chain couples TRBV5-1 to TRBJ2-2; the D gene may be TRBD1 or TRBD2, since each aligns over 5 bases. This TCR was recovered from a woman aged 45-65 years with glioma. The CDR3 amino acid sequence is: CASSLTPGRPGELFF. Here is the DNA: TGCGCCAGCAGCTTGACCCCGGGGCGCCCGGGGGAGCTGTTTTTT.